The next 16 T cell receptor beta chains were all read from a single sample in a study of PD-1 blockade in classical Hodgkin lymphoma (dated by TCRdb to 2018 to 2021). Explained via the paper, the time point label denotes: cycle 4 day 1 (C4D1), after more than 5 weeks of nivolumab. Every trial patient had relapsed after autologous stem cell transplantation, and cohorts A, B and C differed in prior brentuximab vedotin exposure. The library was prepared using the immunoSEQ multiplex PCR assay. Drawn from immuneACCESS, this table holds only the in-frame rearrangements with V and J called that TCRdb kept. Clones are partly lost; checked studies trace under half to an unresolved V gene and leave the rest unexplained. For this sample there are 26,000 or so clones; around 72% appear just once. Clones ranked in the top ten supply approximately 4% of the sample. Sequencing was performed on peripheral blood mononuclear cells (PBMCs), taken before the fourth cycle of nivolumab. The origin of the receptors is a human donor with classical Hodgkin lymphoma.

The chain recombines TRBV2 with TRBJ2-5; possible D gene TRBD2, 5 bases. Germline CDR1 reads SNHLY; CDR2 reads FYNNEI. V lost 3 bases and J 7 bases, leaving 9 bases between the germline ends. CDR3 length: 12 amino acids. The CDR3: CASSDGGGTQYF. Here the CDR3 DNA reads TGTGCCAGCAGTGACGGCGGAGGGACCCAGTACTTC. Full variable domain (outside the CDR3, taken from reference TRBV2 and TRBJ2-5): EPEVTQTPSHQVTQMGQEVILRCVPISNHLYFYWYRQILGQKVEFLVSFYNNEISEKSEIFDDQFSVERPDGSNFTLKIRSTKLEDSAMYFCASSDGGGTQYFGPGTRLLVL.

This chain connects TRBV28 to TRBJ2-5; 7 bases fit TRBD1. V lost 6 bases, J lost 2 bases, and 3 bases stayed unmatched. The germline V gene has CDR1 MDHEN and CDR2 SYDVKM. This CDR3 is 13 amino acids long. The CDR3 nucleotides read TGTGCCAGCAGCCGGACAGGTCAAGAGACCCAGTACTTC. This encodes CASSRTGQETQYF.

This chain connects TRBV7-8 to TRBJ1-5; maybe TRBD1 (5 bases). Looked up from germline, CDR1 is SGHVS and CDR2 is FQNEAQ. The CDR3 covers 17 residues. V lost 2 bases to trimming and J lost 4 bases, with 18 bases between them. The CDR3 region is CASSLWTREVGNQPQHF. Written as DNA, the CDR3 is TGTGCCAGCAGCTTATGGACACGGGAGGTGGGGAATCAGCCCCAGCATTTT.

The chain links TRBV21-1 to TRBJ2-7; the table names TRBD1, a call not compared with the DNA. TRBV21-1 is tagged as a pseudogene. The CDR3 has 14 amino acids. CDR3 sequence reads: CARRFGTGYYEQYF. As DNA, the CDR3 is TGTGCCAGGAGGTTCGGGACAGGGTACTACGAGCAGTACTTC.

This chain links TRBV6-5 with TRBJ1-5; 10 positions agree with TRBD1. Trimming removed 4 bases from V and 3 bases from J; junction bases left unmatched: 3. The CDR3 totals 15 residues. The V gene's germline CDR1 is MNHEY and CDR2 SVGAGI. The CDR3 spells CASSFGTGANQPQHF. DNA of the CDR3: TGTGCCAGCAGTTTCGGGACAGGGGCCAATCAGCCCCAGCATTTT.

This clone was seen a few times. The chain has TRBV27 and TRBJ1-2, with D maybe TRBD1 (6 bases). V lost 8 bases, J lost 5 bases, and 18 bases lay in between. Germline values: CDR1 MNHEY, CDR2 SMNVEV (reference sequence). This CDR3 is built from 14 residues. The CDR3 bases are TGTGCCAGCGGATCTGCGGGGGCGGGATATGGCTACACCTTC. The encoded protein is CASGSAGAGYGYTF.

The rearrangement uses TRBV5-1 and TRBJ1-4; 8 bases agree with TRBD1. Germline CDR1 and CDR2: SGHRS and YFSETQ. With V trimmed by 0 bases and J by 4 bases, 2 bases remained unmatched. The CDR3 has 15 amino acids. The CDR3 DNA reads as TGCGCCAGCAGCTTGGGGACAGGGTATAATGAAAAACTGTTTTTT. Its protein product is CASSLGTGYNEKLFF. Complete variable domain (other parts from reference TRBV5-1 and TRBJ1-4): KAGVTQTPRYLIKTRGQQVTLSCSPISGHRSVSWYQQTPGQGLQFLFEYFSETQRNKGNFPGRFSGRQFSNSRSEMNVSTLELGDSALYLCASSLGTGYNEKLFFGSGTQLSVL.

The chain employs TRBV11-1 and TRBJ2-5; a possible D gene is TRBD2 (5 bases). This CDR3 is 17 amino acids long. Trimming took 0 bases from V and 4 from J, leaving 18 bases between them. The germline CDR1 and CDR2 sequences are SGHAT and FQDESV (reference sequence). CDR3 protein: CASSLARVGGPRETQYF. The CDR3 bases are TGTGCCAGCAGCTTAGCGCGGGTTGGAGGTCCAAGAGAGACCCAGTACTTC.

The chain couples TRBV5-8 to TRBJ1-6; D perhaps matches TRBD1 (6 bases). CDR1 is SGHTS, CDR2 YDEGEE, per germline. V lost 2 bases and J 7 bases, leaving 10 bases between the germline ends. This CDR3 comprises 14 residues. The CDR3 DNA follows: TGTGCCAGCAGCTTTAGGGGGTGGAATTCACCCCTCCACTTT. Encoded protein: CASSFRGWNSPLHF.

The chain carries TRBV7-2 and TRBJ2-3; D perhaps matches TRBD1 (6 bases). V lost 5 bases and J 2 bases, leaving 17 bases between the germline ends. The CDR3 is 16 amino acids. Germline loops: CDR1 SGHTA, CDR2 FQGNSA. CDR3 sequence: CASSTRGQGTTDTQYF. The CDR3 DNA sequence: TGTGCCAGCAGCACTCGCGGGCAGGGGACCACAGATACGCAGTATTTT.

The gene calls are TRBV6-1 and TRBJ1-1; D unresolved. Germline lookup yields CDR1 MNHNS and CDR2 SASEGT. CDR3 length: 14 residues. Between the trimmed V and J ends, which lost 6 bases and 1 base, there was a span of 12 bases. CDR3 sequence reads: CASSPSRPNTEAFF. DNA for the CDR3: TGTGCCAGCAGCCCATCCCGACCGAACACTGAAGCTTTCTTT.

The V gene is TRBV27, the J gene TRBJ2-7; TRBD2 might be the D (5 bases). Germline values: CDR1 MNHEY, CDR2 SMNVEV (reference sequence). The V and J ends lost 10 bases and 4 bases respectively, with 8 bases between them. CDR3 length: 10 residues. CDR3 sequence reads: CAIGKYEQYF. The DNA for the CDR3 is TGTGCCATCGGGAAGTACGAGCAGTACTTC.

The V call is TRBV21-1, the J call TRBJ2-5; the DNA was not compared with TRBD2, the D call given in the table. TRBV21-1 is marked as a pseudogene. The CDR3 covers 14 residues. Written as DNA, the CDR3 is TGTGCCAGCAGCGGACCAAGGGAGACAGAGACCCAGTACTTC. It yields the protein CASSGPRETETQYF.

The sample holds a few counts of this clone. This chain links TRBV19 with TRBJ1-2; D ambiguous. Trimming took off 6 bases at V and 5 bases at J, with 22 bases between the two ends. The CDR3 totals 16 residues. Germline V gene sequence: CDR1 LNHDA, CDR2 SQIVND (reference sequence). The CDR3 DNA follows: TGTGCCAGTAGGCCCATGGGCCAGCAAAGTAATTATGGCTACACCTTC. Residues: CASRPMGQQSNYGYTF.

By sample fraction, this clone is medium-sized. The rearrangement links TRBV6-5 to TRBJ2-3; D gene unclear. Germline CDR1 is MNHEY and CDR2 is SVGAGI. The CDR3 contains 14 residues. Between the trimmed V and J ends, which lost 0 bases and 2 bases, there was a span of 6 bases. This CDR3 reads CASSYSDLTDTQYF. The CDR3 region has the DNA TGTGCCAGCAGTTACTCGGACCTCACAGATACGCAGTATTTT.

V gene TRBV2 combines with J gene TRBJ1-1, with D uncertain. This CDR3 is 12 amino acids long. Trimming left V 1 base short and J 10 bases short, with 10 bases between. Germline lookup yields CDR1 SNHLY and CDR2 FYNNEI. The CDR3 is CASSEGTWGAFF. In DNA form, the CDR3 reads TGTGCCAGCAGTGAAGGGACCTGGGGAGCTTTCTTT.